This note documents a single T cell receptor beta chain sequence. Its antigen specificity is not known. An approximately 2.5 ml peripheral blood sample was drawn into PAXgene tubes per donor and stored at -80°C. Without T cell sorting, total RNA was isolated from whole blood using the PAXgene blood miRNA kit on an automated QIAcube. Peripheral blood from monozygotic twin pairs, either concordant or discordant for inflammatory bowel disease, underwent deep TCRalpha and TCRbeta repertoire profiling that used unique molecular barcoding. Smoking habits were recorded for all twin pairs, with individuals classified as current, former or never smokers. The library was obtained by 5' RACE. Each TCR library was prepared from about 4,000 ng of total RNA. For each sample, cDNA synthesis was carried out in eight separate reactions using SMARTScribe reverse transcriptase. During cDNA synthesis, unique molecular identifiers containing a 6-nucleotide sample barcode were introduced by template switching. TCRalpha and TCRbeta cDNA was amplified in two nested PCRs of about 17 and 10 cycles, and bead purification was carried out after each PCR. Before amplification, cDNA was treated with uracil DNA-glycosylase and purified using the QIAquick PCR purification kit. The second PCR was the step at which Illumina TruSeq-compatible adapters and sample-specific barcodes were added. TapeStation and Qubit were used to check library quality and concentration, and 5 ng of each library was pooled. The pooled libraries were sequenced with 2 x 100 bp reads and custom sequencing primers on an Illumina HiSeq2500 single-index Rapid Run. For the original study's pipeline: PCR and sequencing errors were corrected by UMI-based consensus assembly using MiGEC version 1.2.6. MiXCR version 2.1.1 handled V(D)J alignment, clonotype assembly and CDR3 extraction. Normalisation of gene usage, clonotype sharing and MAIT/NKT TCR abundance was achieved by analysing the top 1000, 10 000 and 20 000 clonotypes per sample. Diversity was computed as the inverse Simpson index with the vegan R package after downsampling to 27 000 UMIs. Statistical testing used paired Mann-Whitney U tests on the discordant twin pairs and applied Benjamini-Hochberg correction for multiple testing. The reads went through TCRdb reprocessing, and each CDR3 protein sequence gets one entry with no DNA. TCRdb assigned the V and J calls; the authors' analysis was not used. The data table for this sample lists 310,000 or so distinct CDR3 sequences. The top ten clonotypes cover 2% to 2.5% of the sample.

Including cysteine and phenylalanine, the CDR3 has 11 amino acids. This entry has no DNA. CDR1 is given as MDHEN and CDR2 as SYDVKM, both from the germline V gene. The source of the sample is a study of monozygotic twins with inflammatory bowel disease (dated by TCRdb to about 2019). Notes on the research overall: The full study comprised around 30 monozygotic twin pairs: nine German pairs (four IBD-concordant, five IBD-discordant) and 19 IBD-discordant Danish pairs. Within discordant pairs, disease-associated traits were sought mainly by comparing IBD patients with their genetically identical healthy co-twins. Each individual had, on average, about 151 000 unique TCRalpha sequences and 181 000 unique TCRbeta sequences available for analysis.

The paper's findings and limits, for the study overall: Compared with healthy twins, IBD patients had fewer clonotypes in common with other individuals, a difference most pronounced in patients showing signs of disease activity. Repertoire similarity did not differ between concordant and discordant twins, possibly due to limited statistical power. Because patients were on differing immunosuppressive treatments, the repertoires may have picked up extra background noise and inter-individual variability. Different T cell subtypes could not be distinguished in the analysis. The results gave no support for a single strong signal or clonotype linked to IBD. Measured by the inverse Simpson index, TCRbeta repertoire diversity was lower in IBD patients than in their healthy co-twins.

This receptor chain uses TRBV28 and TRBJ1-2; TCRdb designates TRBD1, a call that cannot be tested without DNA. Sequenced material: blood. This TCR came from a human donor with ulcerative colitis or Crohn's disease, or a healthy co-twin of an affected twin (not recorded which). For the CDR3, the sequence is CASRGQGGYTF.